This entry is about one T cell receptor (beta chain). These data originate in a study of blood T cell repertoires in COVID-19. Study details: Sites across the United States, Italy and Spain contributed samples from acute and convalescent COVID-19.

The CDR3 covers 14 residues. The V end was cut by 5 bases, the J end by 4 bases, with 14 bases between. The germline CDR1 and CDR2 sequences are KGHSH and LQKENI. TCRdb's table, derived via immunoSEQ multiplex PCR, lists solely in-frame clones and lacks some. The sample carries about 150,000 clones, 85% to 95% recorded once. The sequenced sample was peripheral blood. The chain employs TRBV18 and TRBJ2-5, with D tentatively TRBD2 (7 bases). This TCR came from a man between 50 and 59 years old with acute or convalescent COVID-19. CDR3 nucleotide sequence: TGTGCCAGCTCATCCAGGGGAGGGTCAGAGACCCAGTACTTC. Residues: CASSSRGGSETQYF.